This T cell receptor beta chain is from a study of T cell responses to AZD1222 COVID-19 vaccine. Study results and caveats: Mapped onto spike, vaccine-associated CD4 TCRs spanned it and were dominant at 160-218 and 743-854. Most donors were white British and more were female, and clonal diversity was possibly underestimated.

Remarks on this clone: Antigen specificity is unknown.

Trimming took 8 bases from V and 0 from J, leaving 10 bases between them. This CDR3 has 13 amino acids. Germline CDR1 and CDR2: MNHEY and SVGAGI. The repertoire was sequenced with immunoSEQ multiplex PCR; TCRdb's copy has only in-frame clones and lacks some. The sample has 140,000 to 150,000 clones, roughly nine tenths seen once. The rearrangement joins TRBV6-5 to TRBJ1-2; unclear D gene. The TCR originated in an adult in good health. The sequencing used peripheral blood, collected on day 0 of AZD1222 vaccination. CDR3 sequence reads: CASLLQSNYGYTF. Written as DNA, the CDR3 is TGTGCCAGCCTTCTACAGTCTAACTATGGCTACACCTTC.